Included here is one T cell receptor beta chain sequence, with context. This sample is drawn from a study of blood T cell repertoires in COVID-19. Overall study: There were acute and convalescent COVID-19 samples, and they came from the United States, Italy and Spain. In each case, the material was cDNA or gDNA derived from T cells, B-cell-depleted T cells, or PBMCs.

Authors' data handling: The assay estimated nucleated cells by amplifying reference gene primers. Clones were sequenced by immunoSEQ multiplex PCR, and TCRdb holds only the in-frame ones, with some missing. The D gene and trimming were derived from the DNA, and the V and J assignments and clone size from that table. Among 160,000 or so clones, 86% were seen once, and the ten largest hold 3.5% to 4%. Unmatched junction bases numbered 7, after V lost 0 bases and J lost 0 bases. The CDR3 extends over 17 amino acids. Germline lookup yields CDR1 SGHNT and CDR2 YYREEE (reference sequence). V is TRBV5-4 and J is TRBJ2-3, with 7 bases identical to TRBD1. This sequence was found in a woman between 70 and 85 years old with acute or convalescent COVID-19. The sample comprised peripheral blood. The CDR3 DNA reads as TGTGCCAGCAGCTTGGGCGACAGGGAACTTAGCACAGATACGCAGTATTTT. This encodes CASSLGDRELSTDTQYF.